This T cell receptor beta chain was profiled in a study of glioma-infiltrating T cells after dendritic cell vaccination. Across the study: Between about 2003 and 2012, patients got autologous tumor lysate-pulsed dendritic cell vaccines. Findings and limits, study-wide: Estimated pretreatment TIL content predicted outcome after dendritic cell vaccination.

Specified time point: after dendritic cell vaccination, including at tumor progression/relapse. PBMC sampling occurred before vaccination, two weeks after the third dose, and at progression. As concerns this clone: Its antigen is as yet unknown.

The V gene's germline CDR1 is SGHTA and CDR2 FQGNSA. The CDR3 contains 14 residues. The J segment lost 5 bases and the V segment lost 5 bases, leaving 7 bases of the junction unmatched. Primers: 60 V beta forward and 13 J beta reverse. The repertoire was sequenced with immunoSEQ multiplex PCR; TCRdb's copy has only in-frame clones and lacks some. The sample records approximately 85,000 clones, 85% being singletons. V is TRBV7-2 and J is TRBJ2-5; 8 nucleotides line up with TRBD2. The sample in question was blood, obtained after dendritic cell vaccination. The TCR sequence derives from a human donor with glioblastoma. Written as DNA, the CDR3 is TGTGCCAGCAGCCTCGGGGGGGCCGATGAGACCCAGTACTTC. Its translation is CASSLGGADETQYF. Full variable domain (remainder filled in from reference TRBV7-2 and TRBJ2-5): GAGVSQSPSNKVTEKGKDVELRCDPISGHTALYWYRQSLGQGLEFLIYFQGNSAPDKSGLPSDRFSAERTGGSVSTLTIQRTQQEDSAVYLCASSLGGADETQYFGPGTRLLVL.